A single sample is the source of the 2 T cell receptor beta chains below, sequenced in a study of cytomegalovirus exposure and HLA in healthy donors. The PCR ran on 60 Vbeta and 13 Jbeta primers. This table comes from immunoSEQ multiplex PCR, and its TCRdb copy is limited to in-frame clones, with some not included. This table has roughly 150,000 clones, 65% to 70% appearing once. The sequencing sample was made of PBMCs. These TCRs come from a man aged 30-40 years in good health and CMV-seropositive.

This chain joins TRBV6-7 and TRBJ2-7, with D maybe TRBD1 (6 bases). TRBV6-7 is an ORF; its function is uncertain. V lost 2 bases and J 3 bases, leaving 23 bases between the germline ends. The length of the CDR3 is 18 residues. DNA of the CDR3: TGTGCCAGCAGTTACCCCAACAGGGCCGGGTACGAACTCTACGAGCAGTACTTC. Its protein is CASSYPNRAGYELYEQYF.

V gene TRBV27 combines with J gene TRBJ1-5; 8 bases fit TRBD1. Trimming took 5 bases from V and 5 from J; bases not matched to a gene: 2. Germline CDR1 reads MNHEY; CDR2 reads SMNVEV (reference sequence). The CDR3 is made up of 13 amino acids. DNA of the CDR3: TGTGCCAGCAGTCCGACAGGGGATCAGCCCCAGCATTTT. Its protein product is CASSPTGDQPQHF.